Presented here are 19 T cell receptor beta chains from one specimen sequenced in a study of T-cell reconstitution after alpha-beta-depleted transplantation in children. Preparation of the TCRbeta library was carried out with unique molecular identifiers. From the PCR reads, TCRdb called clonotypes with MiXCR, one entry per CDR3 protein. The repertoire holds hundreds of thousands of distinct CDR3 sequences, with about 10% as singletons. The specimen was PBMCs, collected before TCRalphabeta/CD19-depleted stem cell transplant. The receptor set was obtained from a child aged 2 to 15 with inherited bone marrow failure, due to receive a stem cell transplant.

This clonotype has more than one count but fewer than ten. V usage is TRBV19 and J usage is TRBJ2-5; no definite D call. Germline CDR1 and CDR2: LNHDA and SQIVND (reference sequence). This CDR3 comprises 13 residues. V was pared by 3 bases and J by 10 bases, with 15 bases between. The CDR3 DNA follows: TGTGCCAGTAGTATTCAACACCCGGCCGGCCAGTACTTC. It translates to CASSIQHPAGQYF.

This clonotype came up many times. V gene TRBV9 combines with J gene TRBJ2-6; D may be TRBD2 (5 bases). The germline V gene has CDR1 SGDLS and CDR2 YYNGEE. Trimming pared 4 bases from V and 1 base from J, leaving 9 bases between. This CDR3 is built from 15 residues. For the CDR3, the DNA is TGTGCCAGCAGCCCCCGGGGATCTGGGGCCAACGTCCTGACTTTC. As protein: CASSPRGSGANVLTF. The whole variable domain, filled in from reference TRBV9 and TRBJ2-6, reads DSGVTQTPKHLITATGQRVTLRCSPRSGDLSVYWYQQSLDQGLQFLIQYYNGEERAKGNILERFSAQQFPDLHSELNLSSLELGDSALYFCASSPRGSGANVLTFGAGSRLTVL.

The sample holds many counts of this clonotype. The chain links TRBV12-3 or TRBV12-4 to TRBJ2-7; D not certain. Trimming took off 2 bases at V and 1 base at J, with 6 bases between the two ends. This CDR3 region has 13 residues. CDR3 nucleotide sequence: TGTGCCAGCAGTTTAAGCCAGTCCTACGAGCAGTACTTC. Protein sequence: CASSLSQSYEQYF.

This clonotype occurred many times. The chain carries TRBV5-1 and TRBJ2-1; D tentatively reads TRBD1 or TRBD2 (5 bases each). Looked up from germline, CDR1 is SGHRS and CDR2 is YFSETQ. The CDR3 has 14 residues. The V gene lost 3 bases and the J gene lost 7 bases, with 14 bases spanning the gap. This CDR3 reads CASSSMRGSNEQFF. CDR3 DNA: TGCGCCAGCAGCTCCATGAGGGGTTCAAATGAGCAGTTCTTC.

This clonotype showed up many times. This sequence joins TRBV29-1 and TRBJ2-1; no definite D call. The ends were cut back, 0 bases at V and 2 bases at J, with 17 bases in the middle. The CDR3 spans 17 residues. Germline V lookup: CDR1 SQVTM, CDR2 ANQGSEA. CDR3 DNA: TGCAGCGTTGAAGATCCCTTGGGCCGAGTGGCCTACAATGAGCAGTTCTTC. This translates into CSVEDPLGRVAYNEQFF.

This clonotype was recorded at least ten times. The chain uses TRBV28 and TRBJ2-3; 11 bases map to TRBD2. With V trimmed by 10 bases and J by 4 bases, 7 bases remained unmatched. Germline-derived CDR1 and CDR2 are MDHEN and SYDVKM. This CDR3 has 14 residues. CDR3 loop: CATQLAGESDTQYF. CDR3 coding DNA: TGTGCCACCCAACTAGCGGGAGAGTCAGATACGCAGTATTTT.

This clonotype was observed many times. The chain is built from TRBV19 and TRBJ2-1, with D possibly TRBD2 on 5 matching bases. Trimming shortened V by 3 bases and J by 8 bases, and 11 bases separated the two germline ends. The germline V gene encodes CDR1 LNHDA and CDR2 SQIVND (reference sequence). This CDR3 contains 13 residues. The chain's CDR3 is CASSMLARDEQFF. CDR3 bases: TGTGCCAGTAGTATGCTAGCTAGGGATGAGCAGTTCTTC.

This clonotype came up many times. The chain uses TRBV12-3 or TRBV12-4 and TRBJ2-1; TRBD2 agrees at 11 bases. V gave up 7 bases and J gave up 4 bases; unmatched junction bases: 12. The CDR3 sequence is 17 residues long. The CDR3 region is CASIMTSGMFPYNEQFF. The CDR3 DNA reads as TGTGCCAGCATCATGACTAGCGGGATGTTCCCGTACAATGAGCAGTTCTTC.

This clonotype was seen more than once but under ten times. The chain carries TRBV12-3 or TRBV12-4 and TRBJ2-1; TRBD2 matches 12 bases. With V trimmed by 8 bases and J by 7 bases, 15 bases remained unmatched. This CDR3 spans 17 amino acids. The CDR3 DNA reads TGTGCCAGCGGAAAAACCGGGACTAGCGGGTTAGGAAATGAGCAGTTCTTC. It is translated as CASGKTGTSGLGNEQFF.

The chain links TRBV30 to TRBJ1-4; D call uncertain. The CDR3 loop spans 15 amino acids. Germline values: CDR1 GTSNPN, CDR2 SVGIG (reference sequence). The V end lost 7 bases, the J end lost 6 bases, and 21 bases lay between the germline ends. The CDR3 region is CASTPIGGKDEKLFF. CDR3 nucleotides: TGTGCCTCGACACCTATCGGAGGGAAGGATGAAAAACTGTTTTTT.

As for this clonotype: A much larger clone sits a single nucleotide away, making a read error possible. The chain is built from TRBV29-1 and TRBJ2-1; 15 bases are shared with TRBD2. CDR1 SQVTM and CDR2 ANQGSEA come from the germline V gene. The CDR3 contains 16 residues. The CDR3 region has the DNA TGCAGCGTAGAAGGACTAGCGGGAGGGATGAACAATGACCAGTTCTTC. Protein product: CSVEGLAGGMNNDQFF.

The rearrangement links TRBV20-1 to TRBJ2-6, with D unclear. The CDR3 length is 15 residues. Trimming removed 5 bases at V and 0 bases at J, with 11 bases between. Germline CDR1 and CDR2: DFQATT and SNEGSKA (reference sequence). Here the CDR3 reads CSASVTASGANVLTF. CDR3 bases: TGCAGTGCTTCCGTTACAGCCTCTGGGGCCAACGTCCTGACTTTC.

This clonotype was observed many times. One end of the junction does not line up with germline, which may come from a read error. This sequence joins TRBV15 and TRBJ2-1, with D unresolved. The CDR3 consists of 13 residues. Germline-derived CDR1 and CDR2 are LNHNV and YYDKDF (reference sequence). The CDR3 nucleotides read TGTGCCACCAGCCGAGAGAGGCACAATGAGCAGTTCTTC. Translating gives CATSRERHNEQFF.

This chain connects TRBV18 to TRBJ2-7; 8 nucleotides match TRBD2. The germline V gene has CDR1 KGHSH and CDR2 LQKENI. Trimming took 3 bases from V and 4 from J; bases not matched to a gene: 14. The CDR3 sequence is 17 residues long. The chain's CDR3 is CASSPARRSGSMYEQYF. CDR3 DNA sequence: TGTGCCAGCTCACCTGCACGCCGGAGCGGGAGTATGTACGAGCAGTACTTC.

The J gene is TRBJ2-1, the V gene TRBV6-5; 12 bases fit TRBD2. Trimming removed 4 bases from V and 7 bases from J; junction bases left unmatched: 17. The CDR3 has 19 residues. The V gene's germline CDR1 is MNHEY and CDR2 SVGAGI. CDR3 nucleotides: TGTGCCAGCAGTTCCGTGGCACTAAGACTAGCGGGAGTAGGAAATGAGCAGTTCTTC. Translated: CASSSVALRLAGVGNEQFF.

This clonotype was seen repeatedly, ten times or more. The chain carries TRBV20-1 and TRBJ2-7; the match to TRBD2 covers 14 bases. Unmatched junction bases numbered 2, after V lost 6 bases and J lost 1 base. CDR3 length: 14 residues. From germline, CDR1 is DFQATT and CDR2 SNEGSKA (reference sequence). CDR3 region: CSAGLAGGSYEQYF. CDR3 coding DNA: TGCAGTGCAGGACTAGCGGGAGGATCCTACGAGCAGTACTTC.

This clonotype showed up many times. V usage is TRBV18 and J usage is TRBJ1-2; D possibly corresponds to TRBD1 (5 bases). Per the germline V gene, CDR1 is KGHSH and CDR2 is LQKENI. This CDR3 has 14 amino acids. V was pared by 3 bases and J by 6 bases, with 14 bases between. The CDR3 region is CASSPRDGVNGYTF. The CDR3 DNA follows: TGTGCCAGCTCACCCAGGGACGGAGTGAATGGCTACACCTTC.

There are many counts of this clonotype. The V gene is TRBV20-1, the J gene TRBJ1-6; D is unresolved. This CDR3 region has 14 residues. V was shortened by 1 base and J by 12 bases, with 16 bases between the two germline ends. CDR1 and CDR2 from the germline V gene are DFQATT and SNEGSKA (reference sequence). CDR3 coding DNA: TGCAGTGCTAGAGCAGTGGACGAATCACTACCCCTCCACTTT. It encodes CSARAVDESLPLHF.

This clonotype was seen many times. CDR3 sequence reads: CASSLDYPPGGQSEQYF. CDR3 sequence (DNA): TGTGCCAGCAGCTTAGATTACCCCCCCGGCGGACAATCCGAGCAGTACTTC. The V gene is TRBV7-6, the J gene TRBJ2-7; a possible D gene is TRBD1 (5 bases). The CDR3 has 17 amino acids. Germline-derived CDR1 and CDR2 are SGHVS and FNYEAQ. Trimming took 1 base from V and 6 from J, leaving 22 bases between them.